This T cell receptor (beta chain) was captured in a study of T cells after yellow fever vaccination. Germline V gene lookup returns CDR1 SGHRS and CDR2 YFSETQ. The CDR3 is 16 amino acids. V was shortened by 0 bases and J by 6 bases, with 16 bases between the two germline ends. Points from the study as a whole: FACS-sorted repertoires could harbor abundant contaminating bulk-population clonotypes. At 96% for CD4 and 75% to 90% for CD8, most primary-vaccination clones showed up again after the booster. Weaker, the secondary response peaked sooner, at day 5 versus 15.

The sample holds many counts of this clonotype. Antigen unknown. 5'RACE template switching generated TCR cDNA, adding a universal primer site and UMIs. TCRdb re-called the 5' RACE reads through MiXCR, storing one row per CDR3 protein. This table holds about 330,000 distinct CDR3 sequences, approximately 8% found once. The starting material was PBMCs, obtained about 49 days after the first yellow fever vaccination. This clonotype was sampled from a man between 18 and 29 years old who received the YFV17D yellow fever vaccine. The rearrangement joins TRBV5-1 to TRBJ2-1, with D possibly being TRBD2 (7 bases). CDR3 loop: CASSLGGGGLFNEQFF. In DNA, the CDR3 is TGCGCCAGCAGCTTGGGTGGCGGGGGCCTTTTCAATGAGCAGTTCTTC.